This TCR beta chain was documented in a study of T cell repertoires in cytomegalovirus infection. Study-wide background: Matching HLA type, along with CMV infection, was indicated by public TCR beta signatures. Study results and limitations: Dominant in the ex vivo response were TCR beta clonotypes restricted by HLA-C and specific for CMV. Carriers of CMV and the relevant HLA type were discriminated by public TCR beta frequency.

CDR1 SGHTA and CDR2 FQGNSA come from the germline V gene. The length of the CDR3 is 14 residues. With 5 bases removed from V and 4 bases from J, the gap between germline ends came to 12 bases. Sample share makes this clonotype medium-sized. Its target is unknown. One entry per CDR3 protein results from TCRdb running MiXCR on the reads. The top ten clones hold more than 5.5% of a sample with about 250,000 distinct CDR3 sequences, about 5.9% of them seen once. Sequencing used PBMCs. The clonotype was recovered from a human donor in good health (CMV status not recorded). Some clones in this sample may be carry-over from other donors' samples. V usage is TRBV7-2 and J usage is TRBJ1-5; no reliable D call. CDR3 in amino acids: CASSPSGGNQPQHF. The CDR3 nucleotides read TGTGCCAGCAGCCCATCAGGTGGAAATCAGCCCCAGCATTTT.